This entry describes one TCR beta chain. Sequencing was performed with immunoSEQ multiplex PCR; in TCRdb, only in-frame clones are kept and a portion is missing. The sample lists about 5,200 clones, about 73% occurring once. This record comes from a study of sequential checkpoint blockade in melanoma. The overall study: First-line arms were nivolumab then ipilimumab, or the reverse, randomized 1:1. Maintenance nivolumab came after either treatment sequence.

Trimming removed 4 bases at V and 0 bases at J, with 10 bases between. This CDR3 is built from 15 residues. Germline CDR1 MNHEY, CDR2 SMNVEV (reference sequence). The treatment here: randomized to nivolumab then ipilimumab (arm A) or the reverse (arm B). V gene TRBV27 combines with J gene TRBJ1-3; D perhaps matches TRBD1 (6 bases). Sequenced material: CD8+ T cells sorted from blood (inferred from file names), taken from a patient given nivolumab and ipilimumab in sequence. This clonotype was sampled from a human donor with melanoma. In DNA form, the CDR3 reads TGTGCCAGCAGTTCAACAGGGAGCTCTGGAAACACCATATATTTT. It codes for CASSSTGSSGNTIYF.